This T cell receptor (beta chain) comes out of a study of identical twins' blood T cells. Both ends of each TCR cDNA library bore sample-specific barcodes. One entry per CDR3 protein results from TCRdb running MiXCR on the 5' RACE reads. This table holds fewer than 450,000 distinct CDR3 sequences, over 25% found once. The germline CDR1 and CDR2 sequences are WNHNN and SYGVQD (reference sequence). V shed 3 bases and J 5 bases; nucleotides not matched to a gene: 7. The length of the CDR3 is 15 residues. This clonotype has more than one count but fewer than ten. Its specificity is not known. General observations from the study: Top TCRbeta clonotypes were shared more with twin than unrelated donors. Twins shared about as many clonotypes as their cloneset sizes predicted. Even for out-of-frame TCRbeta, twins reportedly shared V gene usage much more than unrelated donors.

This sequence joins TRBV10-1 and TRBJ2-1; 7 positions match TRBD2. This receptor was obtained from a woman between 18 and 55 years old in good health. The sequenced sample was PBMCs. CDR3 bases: TGCGCCAGCAGTGACTTCGGCGGGGGTCACAATGAGCAGTTCTTC. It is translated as CASSDFGGGHNEQFF.